This T cell receptor (beta chain) is drawn from a study of cytomegalovirus exposure and HLA in healthy donors. 60 Vbeta and 13 Jbeta primers were used in PCR. Produced via immunoSEQ multiplex PCR; TCRdb's table is partial and in-frame only. Here the sample spans 60,000 to 70,000 clones, 70% to 85% being singletons. CDR1 and CDR2 (germline): SGDLS, YYNGEE. The ends were cut back, 1 base at V and 3 bases at J, with 13 bases in the middle. This CDR3 is 15 amino acids long. The chain links TRBV9 to TRBJ1-2; D possibly corresponds to TRBD1 (5 bases). The sample comprised PBMCs. The clonotype comes from a man aged 60 to 69 in good health and CMV-seropositive. CDR3 sequence: CASSVSRGGDYGYTF. CDR3 nucleotide sequence: TGTGCCAGCAGCGTATCACGGGGGGGTGACTATGGCTACACCTTC.